These T cell receptor beta chains were read from a single sample in a study of radiation and T cells in renal cell carcinoma. Profiled with immunoSEQ multiplex PCR; TCRdb holds only in-frame clones, not every one. The sample holds about 120,000 clones, roughly four fifths seen once. Here the sequenced sample was blood, taken from a patient whose treatment included radiotherapy and nephrectomy. These receptor sequences come from a man over 45 with renal cell carcinoma. The CDR3 runs from the conserved cysteine through the conserved F or W. The D gene is left open where the match is weak. Clone size is stated in some rows and not others, as once, few, many or a class when expanded.

>TRBJ2-3|TRBV25-1|.|14|TRBD1
TGTGCCAGCAGTGACCCGACAGGGCCAGATACGCAGTATTTT
CASSDPTGPDTQYF
>TRBJ2-5|TRBV4-2|.|17|.
TGTGCCAGCAGCCAATTTAGTACTAGGGGGTACCAAGAGACCCAGTACTTC
CASSQFSTRGYQETQYF
>TRBJ2-1|TRBV9|once|20|TRBD2
TGTGCCAGCAGCGGAAGCGGGGGATCCGGGACTAGCGGGGTTTACAATGAGCAGTTCTTC
CASSGSGGSGTSGVYNEQFF
>TRBJ1-2|TRBV30|.|12|.
TGTGCCTGGGAGGACAGAACCTTGGGCTACACCTTC
CAWEDRTLGYTF
>TRBJ2-7|TRBV7-2|.|14|TRBD1
TGTGCCAGCAGCTTCCGGGACAGGGGGCGGGAGCAGTACTTC
CASSFRDRGREQYF
>TRBJ1-1|TRBV21-1|.|16|.
TGTGCCAGCAGCGCGGCCCCTTCGGACGTGAACACTGAAGCTTTCTTT
CASSAAPSDVNTEAFF
>TRBJ2-1|TRBV5-1|.|14|.
TGCGCCAGCAGCTTGATGGAGCGATACAATGAGCAGTTCTTC
CASSLMERYNEQFF
>TRBJ2-7|TRBV5-1|.|14|TRBD2
TGCGCCAGCAGCTCTTCGGGGGGACCCACCGAGCAGTACTTC
CASSSSGGPTEQYF
>TRBJ1-2|TRBV5-6|.|13|TRBD1
TGTGCCAGCAGCCCGGGACAGAACTATGGCTACACCTTC
CASSPGQNYGYTF
>TRBJ2-5|TRBV10-3|.|11|.
TGTGCCATCAGAGGGGCTGGGACCCAGTACTTC
CAIRGAGTQYF
>TRBJ2-4|TRBV7-8|.|15|TRBD2
TGTGCCAGCAGCTTAAGAGGCGGGGGGGAAAACATTCAGTACTTC
CASSLRGGGENIQYF
>TRBJ1-5|TRBV19|.|16|TRBD1
TGTGCCAGTAGTATCCTACAGGGGGCGGGAAATCAGCCCCAGCATTTT
CASSILQGAGNQPQHF
>TRBJ1-1|TRBV7-9|.|13|.
TGTGCCAGCAGCTTACCTCCGAACACTGAAGCTTTCTTT
CASSLPPNTEAFF
>TRBJ2-5|TRBV7-6|.|15|TRBD2
TGTGCCAGCAGCTTAGGGACTAGAGTTGAAGAGACCCAGTACTTC
CASSLGTRVEETQYF
>TRBJ1-2|TRBV4-3|.|16|.
TGCGCCAGCAGCCTGGGTGGGGGGGTAACTAACTATGGCTACACCTTC
CASSLGGGVTNYGYTF
>TRBJ1-1|TRBV27|once|13|.
TGTGCCAGCAGTTTTTTATGGAACACTGAAGCTTTCTTT
CASSFLWNTEAFF
>TRBJ1-6|TRBV6-5|.|15|.
TGTGCCAGCAGTCCCTCCGGGGGGGATTATTCACCCCTCCACTTT
CASSPSGGDYSPLHF
>TRBJ1-2|TRBV6-1|.|15|TRBD1
TGTGCCAGCAGTGAGAGACAGGGGGAAACCTATGGCTACACCTTC
CASSERQGETYGYTF
>TRBJ2-7|TRBV7-8|.|14|.
TGTGCCAGCAGCTTAGCTGGGGGTACCTACGAGCAGTACTTC
CASSLAGGTYEQYF
>TRBJ1-2|TRBV5-4|few|13|.
TGTGCCAGCAGCTTATCAGGGGTCTATGGCTACACCTTC
CASSLSGVYGYTF
>TRBJ2-7|TRBV4-1|.|17|.
TGCGCCAGCAGCCAAGATCGAGCCAGGGAATTTTTCTACGAGCAGTACTTC
CASSQDRAREFFYEQYF
>TRBJ2-2|TRBV19|.|14|TRBD2
TGTGCCAGTAGTTCCAGCGGGGGCACCGGGGAGCTGTTTTTT
CASSSSGGTGELFF
>TRBJ1-5|TRBV6-5|.|15|TRBD1
TGTGCCAGCAGGGCGACAGGGGGCCGGAATCAGCCCCAGCATTTT
CASRATGGRNQPQHF
>TRBJ2-2|TRBV18|.|16|.
TGTGCCAGCTCACCACCGGAAGGAGCAAGCACCGGGGAGCTGTTTTTT
CASSPPEGASTGELFF
>TRBJ1-1|TRBV27|.|16|.
TGTGCCAGCAGTTCGACGACGGACAGAGATCGATATGAAGCTTTCTTT
CASSSTTDRDRYEAFF
>TRBJ1-3|TRBV6-5|.|13|.
TGTGCCAGCAGTTCCTTTACCCTGGACACCATATATTTT
CASSSFTLDTIYF
>TRBJ1-4|TRBV7-2|.|15|.
TGTGCCAGCAGCTTAGCGTCAGGGGCTGGTGAAAAACTGTTTTTT
CASSLASGAGEKLFF
>TRBJ1-1|TRBV27|.|15|.
TGTGCCAGCAGAACCGGGACCCACGACCACACTGAAGCTTTCTTT
CASRTGTHDHTEAFF
>TRBJ1-2|TRBV28|few|14|TRBD1
TGTGCCAGCAGTTTAGGGACAGTTAACTATGGCTACACCTTC
CASSLGTVNYGYTF
>TRBJ2-5|TRBV13|many|13|TRBD2
TGTGCCAGACCTAGCGGGAGGGCGGAGACCCAGTACTTC
CARPSGRAETQYF
>TRBJ2-1|TRBV19|.|11|.
TGTGCCAGTAGTATCACGTATGAGCAGTTCTTC
CASSITYEQFF
>TRBJ1-1|TRBV28|.|16|TRBD1
TGTGCCAGCAGTTTAAGACAGGGGGCGTTATATACTGAAGCTTTCTTT
CASSLRQGALYTEAFF
>TRBJ2-2|TRBV7-5|.|19|.
TGTGCCAGAAGCTTAAGACACACAATCAGGGACCGAAGCACCGGGGAGCTGTTTTTT
CARSLRHTIRDRSTGELFF
>TRBJ1-3|TRBV5-1|.|14|.
TGCGCCAGCAGCTTGTCCCCGTCCGGGGACACCATATATTTT
CASSLSPSGDTIYF
>TRBJ2-1|TRBV6-1|.|21|TRBD2
TGTGCCAGCAGTGAATCGGCACACCTAGGACTAGCGGGGGGGCCTTACAATGAGCAGTTCTTC
CASSESAHLGLAGGPYNEQFF
>TRBJ2-7|TRBV21-1|once|15|.
TGTGCCAGCAGCAAAGACGAAAACTCGGACAGTTCGCAGTACTTC
CASSKDENSDSSQYF
>TRBJ1-3|TRBV6-6|once|12|.
TGTGCCAGCAGTTCACAGGGATACACCATATATTTT
CASSSQGYTIYF
>TRBJ1-4|TRBV5-1|few|15|TRBD1
TGCGCCAGCAGTTTCGACAGGGGAAGGAATGAAAAACTGTTTTTT
CASSFDRGRNEKLFF
>TRBJ2-7|TRBV20-1|.|11|TRBD1
TGCAGTGCGACAGGGGGTGGTGGGCAGTACTTC
CSATGGGGQYF
>TRBJ2-3|TRBV5-1|.|16|TRBD2
TGCGCCAGCAGCCTTGGTTCTAGCGGGGGAGAGGATACGCAGTATTTT
CASSLGSSGGEDTQYF
>TRBJ2-5|TRBV5-1|.|14|.
TGCGCCAGCAGCCCTGCCGGGTTTGGGGAGACCCAGTACTTC
CASSPAGFGETQYF
>TRBJ1-5|TRBV9|.|14|TRBD1
TGTGCCAGCAGCGAACGAGGGGGCGGGCAGCCCCAGCATTTT
CASSERGGGQPQHF
>TRBJ1-3|TRBV18|.|14|TRBD1
TGTGCCAGCTCACCAATGGGACAGGGAAACACCATATATTTT
CASSPMGQGNTIYF
>TRBJ1-1|TRBV29-1|.|13|TRBD1
TGCAGCGTCAAACAGGGGACGAACACTGAAGCTTTCTTT
CSVKQGTNTEAFF
>TRBJ2-4|TRBV2|.|13|TRBD2
TGTGCCAGCAGGAGGACTAGTTGGGACATTCAGTACTTC
CASRRTSWDIQYF
>TRBJ2-7|TRBV30|.|14|TRBD1
TGTGCCTGGAGTGTATTAGGGGGCTGGTACGAGCAGTACTTC
CAWSVLGGWYEQYF
>TRBJ2-1|TRBV21-1|.|15|.
TGTGCCAGCAGCAAAGTTGCTAGCGGATTCAATGAGCAGTTCTTC
CASSKVASGFNEQFF
>TRBJ2-7|TRBV30|few|15|.
TGTGCCTGGACCCCGAGACTGGACTGGCCCTACGAGCAGTACTTC
CAWTPRLDWPYEQYF
>TRBJ1-1|TRBV5-1|.|13|TRBD1
TGCGCCAGCAGCCTGGACAGGGAGACTGAAGCTTTCTTT
CASSLDRETEAFF
>TRBJ2-1|TRBV5-1|.|15|.
TGCGCCTCCCGGCTGCTAGCGCAGACCTACAATGAGCAGTTCTTC
CASRLLAQTYNEQFF
>TRBJ2-1|TRBV7-3|.|17|TRBD2
TGTGCCAGCAGCTTAACGATTCTAGCGGGAGCCTACAATGAGCAGTTCTTC
CASSLTILAGAYNEQFF
>TRBJ1-1|TRBV30|few|13|TRBD1
TGTGCCTGGAACACAGGGGGCGTCGGTGAAGCTTTCTTT
CAWNTGGVGEAFF
>TRBJ2-3|TRBV6-6|.|11|.
TGTGCCAGCCTTTGGCAGGATACGCAGTATTTT
CASLWQDTQYF
>TRBJ2-7|TRBV4-2|once|18|TRBD2
TGTGCCAGCAGCCACGGAATCCGGCCGGGACTAGACCCCTACGAGCAGTACTTC
CASSHGIRPGLDPYEQYF
>TRBJ2-3|TRBV2|.|15|TRBD2
TGTGCCAGCAGCGGACTAGACACTAGCACAGATACGCAGTATTTT
CASSGLDTSTDTQYF
>TRBJ1-1|TRBV7-6|few|18|.
TGTGCCAGCAGCTTATTAGCCGGGTCTGAAGGGCCCGGCACTGAAGCTTTCTTT
CASSLLAGSEGPGTEAFF